This passage covers 7 T cell receptor beta chains from one sample sequenced in a study of CD8 T cells in ankylosing spondylitis. General study findings and limits: Made up of about eight highly homologous variants, a TCR beta motif appeared characteristic of ankylosing spondylitis blood.

No antigen is known for these receptors. MiXCR, run by TCRdb on the 5' RACE reads, gives a single entry per CDR3 protein. The data contain fewer than 550,000 distinct CDR3 sequences, over 4% of them seen just once; the ten biggest clones take up under 4.5%. The source material was blood, either unsorted or a sorted T cell fraction (not recorded which). These receptors were taken from a male donor with ankylosing spondylitis.

This clonotype was detected many times. The V gene is TRBV15, the J gene TRBJ1-5; D is ambiguous. This CDR3 spans 14 amino acids. Germline V gene data show CDR1 as LNHNV and CDR2 as YYDKDF (reference sequence). Trimming took 5 bases from V and 6 from J, leaving 14 bases between them. CDR3 DNA: TGTGCCACCAGCGGATCGACGGAGGTTCAGCCCCAGCATTTT. Translated: CATSGSTEVQPQHF.

This clonotype was seen at least ten times. V is TRBV7-9 and J is TRBJ1-1; D remains ambiguous. CDR3 length: 17 residues. The germline gives CDR1 SEHNR, CDR2 FQNEAQ (reference sequence). V lost 1 base, J lost 5 bases, and 20 bases lay in between. The CDR3 DNA is TGTGCCAGCAGCTTAGATAGACCGGACCGCCGTCGGACTGAAGCTTTCTTT. Encoded protein: CASSLDRPDRRRTEAFF.

This clonotype was recorded at least ten times. The chain uses TRBV5-1 and TRBJ1-6; 12 positions agree with TRBD1. CDR1 SGHRS and CDR2 YFSETQ come from the germline V gene. V was pared by 4 bases and J by 9 bases, with 8 bases of the junction left unmatched. The CDR3 length is 16 residues. The chain's CDR3 is CASSAVPGQGASPLHF. As DNA, the CDR3 is TGCGCCAGCAGCGCAGTTCCGGGACAGGGGGCTTCACCCCTCCACTTT.

This clonotype was found a few times. The J gene is TRBJ1-1, the V gene TRBV7-2; D is undetermined. V was shortened by 0 bases and J by 2 bases, with 10 bases between the two germline ends. The CDR3 contains 15 residues. Per germline, CDR1 SGHTA and CDR2 FQGNSA. The CDR3 DNA follows: TGTGCCAGCAGCTTAGCTAGCGCGGGTAACACTGAAGCTTTCTTT. Protein sequence: CASSLASAGNTEAFF.

This clonotype was counted ten times or more. The chain combines TRBV5-1 with TRBJ2-5, with D unclear. Per the germline V gene, CDR1 is SGHRS and CDR2 is YFSETQ. There are 12 residues in the CDR3. V dropped 4 bases and J dropped 5 bases, with 9 bases sitting between them. This chain's CDR3 is CASSPIEETQYF. As DNA, the CDR3 is TGCGCCAGCAGCCCCATCGAGGAGACCCAGTACTTC. The full variable domain, its missing parts supplied by reference TRBV5-1 and TRBJ2-5, is KAGVTQTPRYLIKTRGQQVTLSCSPISGHRSVSWYQQTPGQGLQFLFEYFSETQRNKGNFPGRFSGRQFSNSRSEMNVSTLELGDSALYLCASSPIEETQYFGPGTRLLVL.

This clonotype has a count of ten or more. The rearrangement links TRBV15 to TRBJ1-6; the match to TRBD1 covers 7 bases. The J segment lost 5 bases and the V segment lost 1 base, leaving 5 bases of the junction unmatched. Germline CDR1 and CDR2: LNHNV and YYDKDF (reference sequence). The CDR3 has 16 amino acids. CDR3 sequence reads: CATSRGWDSDNSPLHF. The CDR3 DNA sequence: TGTGCCACCAGCAGAGGTTGGGACAGCGATAATTCACCCCTCCACTTT.

Many counts were recorded for this clonotype. The chain has TRBV5-1 and TRBJ2-6; D remains ambiguous. This CDR3 spans 16 amino acids. Germline CDR1 reads SGHRS; CDR2 reads YFSETQ. Trimming removed 0 bases at V and 0 bases at J, with 7 bases between. The DNA for the CDR3 is TGCGCCAGCAGCTTGGAACACTTCTCTGGGGCCAACGTCCTGACTTTC. This codes for CASSLEHFSGANVLTF.